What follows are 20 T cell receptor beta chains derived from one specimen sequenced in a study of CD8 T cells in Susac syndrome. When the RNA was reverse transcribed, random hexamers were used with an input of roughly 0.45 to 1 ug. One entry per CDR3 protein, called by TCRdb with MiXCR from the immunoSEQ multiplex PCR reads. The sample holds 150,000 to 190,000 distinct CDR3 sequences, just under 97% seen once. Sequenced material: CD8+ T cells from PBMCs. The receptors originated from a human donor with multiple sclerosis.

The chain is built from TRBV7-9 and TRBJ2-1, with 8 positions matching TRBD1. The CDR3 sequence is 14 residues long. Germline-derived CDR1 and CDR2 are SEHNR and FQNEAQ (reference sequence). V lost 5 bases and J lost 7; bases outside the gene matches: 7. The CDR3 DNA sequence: TGTGCCAGCAGCCGCGACAGGGGCGGAAATGAGCAGTTCTTC. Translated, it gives CASSRDRGGNEQFF.

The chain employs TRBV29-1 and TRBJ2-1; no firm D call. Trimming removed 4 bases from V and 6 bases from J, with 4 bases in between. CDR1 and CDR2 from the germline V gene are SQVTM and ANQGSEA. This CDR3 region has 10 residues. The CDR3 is CSVGVNEQFF. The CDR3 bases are TGCAGCGTTGGAGTCAATGAGCAGTTCTTC.

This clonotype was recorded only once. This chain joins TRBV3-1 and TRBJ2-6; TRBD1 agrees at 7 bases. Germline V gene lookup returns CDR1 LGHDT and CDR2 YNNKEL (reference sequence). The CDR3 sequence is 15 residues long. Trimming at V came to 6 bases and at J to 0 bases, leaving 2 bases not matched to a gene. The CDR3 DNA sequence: TGTGCCAGCAGGCAGGGGGTCTCTGGGGCCAACGTCCTGACTTTC. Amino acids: CASRQGVSGANVLTF.

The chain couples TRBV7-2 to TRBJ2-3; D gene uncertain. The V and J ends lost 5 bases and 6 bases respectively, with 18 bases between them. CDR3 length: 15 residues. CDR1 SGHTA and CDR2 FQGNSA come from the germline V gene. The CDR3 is CASSHTRIAPDTQYF. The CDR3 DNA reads TGTGCCAGCAGCCATACCCGCATAGCCCCGGATACGCAGTATTTT.

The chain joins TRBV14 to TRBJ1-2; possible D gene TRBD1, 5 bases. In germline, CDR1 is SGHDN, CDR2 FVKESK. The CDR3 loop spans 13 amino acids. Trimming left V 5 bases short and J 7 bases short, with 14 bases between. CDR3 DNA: TGTGCCAGCAGCGTCGGACAAGGAGGTGGCTACACCTTC. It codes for CASSVGQGGGYTF.

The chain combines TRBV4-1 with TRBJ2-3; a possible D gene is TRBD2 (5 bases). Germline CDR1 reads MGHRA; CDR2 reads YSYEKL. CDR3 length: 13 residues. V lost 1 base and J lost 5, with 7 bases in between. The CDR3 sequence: CASSQVGVDTQYF. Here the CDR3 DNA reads TGCGCCAGCAGCCAAGTGGGAGTAGATACGCAGTATTTT.

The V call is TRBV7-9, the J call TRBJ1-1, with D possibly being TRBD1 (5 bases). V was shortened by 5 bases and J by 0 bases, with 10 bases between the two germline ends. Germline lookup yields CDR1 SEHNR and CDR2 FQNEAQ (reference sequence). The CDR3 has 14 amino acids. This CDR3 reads CASSPEDMNTEAFF. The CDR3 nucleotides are TGTGCCAGCAGCCCCGAGGACATGAACACTGAAGCTTTCTTT.

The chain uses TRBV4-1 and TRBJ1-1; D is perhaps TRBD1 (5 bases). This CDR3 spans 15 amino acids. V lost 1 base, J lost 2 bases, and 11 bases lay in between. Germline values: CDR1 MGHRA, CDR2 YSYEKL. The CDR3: CASSQVEGSNTEAFF. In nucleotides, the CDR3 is TGCGCCAGCAGCCAAGTAGAGGGGAGTAACACTGAAGCTTTCTTT.

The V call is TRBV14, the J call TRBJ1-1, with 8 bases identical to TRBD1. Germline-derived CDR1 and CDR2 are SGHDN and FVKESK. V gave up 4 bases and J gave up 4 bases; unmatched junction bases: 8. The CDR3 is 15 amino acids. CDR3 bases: TGTGCCAGCAGCCCTCATAGGACAGGGCTCACTGAAGCTTTCTTT. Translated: CASSPHRTGLTEAFF.

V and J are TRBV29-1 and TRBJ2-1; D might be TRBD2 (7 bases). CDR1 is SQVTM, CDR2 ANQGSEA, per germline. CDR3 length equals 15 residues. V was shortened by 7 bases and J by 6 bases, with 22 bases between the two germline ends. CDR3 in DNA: TGCAGCGCTAGGGCACGGGGGGCCGGAGGCAATGAGCAGTTCTTC. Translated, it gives CSARARGAGGNEQFF.

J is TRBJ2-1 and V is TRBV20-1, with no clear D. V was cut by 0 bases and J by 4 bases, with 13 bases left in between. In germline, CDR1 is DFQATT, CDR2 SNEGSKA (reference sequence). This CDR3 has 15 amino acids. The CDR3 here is CSARDLAGLYNEQFF. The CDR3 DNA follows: TGCAGTGCTAGAGATCTGGCCGGCCTATACAATGAGCAGTTCTTC.

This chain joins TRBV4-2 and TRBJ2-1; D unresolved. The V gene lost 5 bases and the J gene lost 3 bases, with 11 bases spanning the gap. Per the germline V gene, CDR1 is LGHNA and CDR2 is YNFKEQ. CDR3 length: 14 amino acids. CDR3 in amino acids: CASSSSPGYNEQFF. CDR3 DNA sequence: TGTGCCAGCAGCTCCTCTCCTGGCTACAATGAGCAGTTCTTC.

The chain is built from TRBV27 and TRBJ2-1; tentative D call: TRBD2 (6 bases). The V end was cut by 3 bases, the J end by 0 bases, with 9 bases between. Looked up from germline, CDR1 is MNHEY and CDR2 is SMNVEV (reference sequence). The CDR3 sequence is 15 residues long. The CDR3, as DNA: TGTGCCAGCAGTTTGGACTATAACTCCTACAATGAGCAGTTCTTC. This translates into CASSLDYNSYNEQFF.

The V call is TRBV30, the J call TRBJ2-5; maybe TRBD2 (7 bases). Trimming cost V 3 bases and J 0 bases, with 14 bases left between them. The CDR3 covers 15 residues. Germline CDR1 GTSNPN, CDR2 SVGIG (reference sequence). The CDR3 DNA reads TGTGCCTGGAGCCCAACCGGGGGGCACCAAGAGACCCAGTACTTC. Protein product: CAWSPTGGHQETQYF. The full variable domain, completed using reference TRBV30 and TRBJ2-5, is SQTIHQWPATLVQPVGSPLSLECTVEGTSNPNLYWYRQAAGRGLQLLFYSVGIGQISSEVPQNLSASRPQDRQFILSSKKLLLSDSGFYLCAWSPTGGHQETQYFGPGTRLLVL.

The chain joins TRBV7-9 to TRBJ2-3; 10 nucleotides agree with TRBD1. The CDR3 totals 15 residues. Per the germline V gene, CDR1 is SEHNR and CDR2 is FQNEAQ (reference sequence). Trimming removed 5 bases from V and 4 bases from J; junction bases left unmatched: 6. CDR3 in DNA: TGTGCCAGCAGCGAGGGGGACAGGGGACCAGATACGCAGTATTTT. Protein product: CASSEGDRGPDTQYF.

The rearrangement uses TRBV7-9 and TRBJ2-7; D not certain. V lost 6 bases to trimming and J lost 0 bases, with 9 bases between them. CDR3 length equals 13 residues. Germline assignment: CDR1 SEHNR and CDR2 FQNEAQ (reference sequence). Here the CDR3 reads CASSVGFSYEQYF. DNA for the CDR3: TGTGCCAGCAGTGTGGGGTTCTCCTACGAGCAGTACTTC. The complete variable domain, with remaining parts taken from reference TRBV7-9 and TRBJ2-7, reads DTGVSQNPRHKITKRGQNVTFRCDPISEHNRLYWYRQTLGQGPEFLTYFQNEAQLEKSRLLSDRFSAERPKGSFSTLEIQRTEQGDSAMYLCASSVGFSYEQYFGPGTRLTVT.

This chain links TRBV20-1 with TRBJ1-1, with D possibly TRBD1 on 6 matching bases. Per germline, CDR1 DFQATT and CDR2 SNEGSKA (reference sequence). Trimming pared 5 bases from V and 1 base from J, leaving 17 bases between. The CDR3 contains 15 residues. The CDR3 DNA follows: TGCAGTGCTCCTTCCCCCCCAGGGGCGAACACTGAAGCTTTCTTT. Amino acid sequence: CSAPSPPGANTEAFF.

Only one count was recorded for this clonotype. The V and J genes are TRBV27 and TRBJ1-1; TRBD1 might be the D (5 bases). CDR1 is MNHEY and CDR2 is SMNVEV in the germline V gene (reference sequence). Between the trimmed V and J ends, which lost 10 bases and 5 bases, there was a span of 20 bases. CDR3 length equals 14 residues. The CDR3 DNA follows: TGTGCCACACGAAATCCGGGGGGAATAACTGAAGCTTTCTTT. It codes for CATRNPGGITEAFF.

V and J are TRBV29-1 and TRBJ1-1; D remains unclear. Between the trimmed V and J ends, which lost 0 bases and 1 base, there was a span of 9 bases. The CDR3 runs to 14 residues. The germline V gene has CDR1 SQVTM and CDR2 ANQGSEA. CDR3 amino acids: CSVEEYISNTEAFF. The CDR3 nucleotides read TGCAGCGTTGAAGAGTATATTTCGAACACTGAAGCTTTCTTT.

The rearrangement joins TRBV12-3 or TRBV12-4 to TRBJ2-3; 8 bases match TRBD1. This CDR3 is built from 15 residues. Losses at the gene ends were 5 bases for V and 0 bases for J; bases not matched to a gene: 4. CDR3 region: CASSAQGVSTDTQYF. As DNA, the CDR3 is TGTGCCAGCAGTGCACAGGGGGTTAGCACAGATACGCAGTATTTT.